The entry below describes one TCR beta chain. What it binds is not known. The source of the sample is a study of beta chain features in type 1 diabetes. General study findings and limits: Patients with type 1 diabetes showed fewer VDJ junction insertions and more deletions. The naive, central memory and Treg TCRB repertoires of patients appeared to be more similar to one another than those of healthy donors.

A sort by CD45RO/CCR7/CD25/CD127/CD95/CD27 yielded CD4+ naive, central memory, regulatory and stem cell-like memory cells. The sequenced template was cDNA made from the entire isolated RNA. Sequencing used immunoSEQ multiplex PCR; TCRdb keeps in-frame clones, though not all of them. The sample has approximately 160,000 clones, about 8.5% seen once. V dropped 7 bases and J dropped 2; count of bases not matched to a gene: 10. This CDR3 is 14 amino acids long. Germline V gene lookup returns CDR1 SQVTM and CDR2 ANQGSEA. The chain employs TRBV29-1 and TRBJ2-7, with 8 bases identical to TRBD1. The sequencing sample was made of central memory CD4+ T cells from blood. The source of this sequence is a man younger than 35 in good health. In DNA form, the CDR3 reads TGCAGCGGGCTCCGGGCAGGGGGCACCTACGAGCAGTACTTC. This sequence encodes CSGLRAGGTYEQYF.